Here is one T cell receptor (beta chain) with its context. Ten or more counts support this clonotype. Its binding antigen is unknown. No per-base quality is available; no much larger clone lies one base away. In light of the paper, this sample's treatment or condition label describes: allogeneic hematopoietic cell transplantation with graft depleted of TCRalphabeta T cells and CD19 B cells. The children who served as transplant recipients had been given grafts of TCRalphabeta/CD19-depleted allogeneic hematopoietic cells. This entry comes from a study of T-cell reconstitution after alpha-beta-depleted transplantation in children (dated by TCRdb to about 2016). As for the study more broadly: The study quantitatively tracked T-cell immune reconstitution after TCRalphabeta/CD19-depleted allogeneic hematopoietic cell transplantation in children using TCR repertoire profiling. The paper's findings and limits, for the study overall: Over subsequent months, a decline in hyperexpanded clone frequencies was noted, and after one year, T-cell counts and TCRbeta diversity were mostly ascribed to newly produced T cells. In some patients, the high TCRbeta diversity seen at day 60 was put down to recipient T cells and intrathymic progenitors that had survived conditioning. The apparently early recovery of alphabetaT-cell counts about two months after transplant reportedly depended on only several hundred rapidly expanded clones that came from non-depleted graft cells.

Library construction relied on PCR. Sequencing took place on an Illumina HiSeq 2500. To normalize quantification of the TCRbeta repertoire, the TCR libraries were built with molecular barcoding that relied on unique molecular identifiers. In-frame beta chains were kept once TCRdb had trimmed the public reads at Q25 with fastp and called clones with MiXCR. One record per CDR3 amino acid sequence lists the most common genes and DNA. The sample data list approximately 630,000 distinct CDR3 sequences, and around 12% of these were observed just once. Of the sample, 0.79% is held by the ten largest clones. Sequences ENHRY (CDR1) and SYGVKD (CDR2) are obtained from the germline V gene. Germline trimming amounts to 6 bases on V and 4 bases on J, with 6 as the count of junction bases outside the gene matches. The CDR3 holds 14 amino acids from the cysteine to the phenylalanine. Only the CDR3 portion is preserved as DNA: 42 bases, with reading frame beginning at the first base.

The receptor comes from a girl aged 2 to 9 with congenital amegakaryocytic thrombocytopenia, due to receive a stem cell transplant. This receptor chain uses TRBV10-3 and TRBJ2-1; the junction holds 7 bases that match TRBD1. Material: PBMCs, obtained before TCRalphabeta/CD19-depleted stem cell transplant. In nucleotide form, the sequence is TGTGCCATCAGCCGGGACAGCCGTTACAATGAGCAGTTCTTC. Its protein is CAISRDSRYNEQFF.